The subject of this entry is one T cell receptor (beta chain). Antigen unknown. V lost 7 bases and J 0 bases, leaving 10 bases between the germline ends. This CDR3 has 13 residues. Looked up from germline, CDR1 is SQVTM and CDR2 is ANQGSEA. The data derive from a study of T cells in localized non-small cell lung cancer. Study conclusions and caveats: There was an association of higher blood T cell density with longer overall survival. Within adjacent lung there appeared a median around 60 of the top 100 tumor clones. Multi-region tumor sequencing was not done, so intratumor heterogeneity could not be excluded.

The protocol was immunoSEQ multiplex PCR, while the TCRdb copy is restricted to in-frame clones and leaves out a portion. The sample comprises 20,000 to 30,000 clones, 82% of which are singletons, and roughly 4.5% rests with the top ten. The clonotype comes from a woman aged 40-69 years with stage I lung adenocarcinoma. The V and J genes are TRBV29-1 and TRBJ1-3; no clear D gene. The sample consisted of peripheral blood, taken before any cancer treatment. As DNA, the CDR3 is TGCAGCGCACTACACAGCTCTGGAAACACCATATATTTT. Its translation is CSALHSSGNTIYF.